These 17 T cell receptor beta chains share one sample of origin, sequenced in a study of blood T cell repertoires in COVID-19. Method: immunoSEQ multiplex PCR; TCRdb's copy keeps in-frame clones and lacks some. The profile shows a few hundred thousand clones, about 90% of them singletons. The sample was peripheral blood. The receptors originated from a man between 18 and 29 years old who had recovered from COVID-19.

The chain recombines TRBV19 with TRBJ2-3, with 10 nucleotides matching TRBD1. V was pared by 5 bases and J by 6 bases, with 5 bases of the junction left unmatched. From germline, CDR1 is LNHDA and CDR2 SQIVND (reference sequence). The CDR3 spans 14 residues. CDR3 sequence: CASSPGQGFDTQYF. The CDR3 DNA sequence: TGTGCCAGTAGTCCGGGACAGGGGTTTGATACGCAGTATTTT.

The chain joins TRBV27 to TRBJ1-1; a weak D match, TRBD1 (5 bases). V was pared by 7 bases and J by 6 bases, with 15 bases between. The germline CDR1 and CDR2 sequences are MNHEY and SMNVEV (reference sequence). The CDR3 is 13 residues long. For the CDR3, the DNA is TGTGCCAGCACAGGATGGGGCGTACCTGAAGCTTTCTTT. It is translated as CASTGWGVPEAFF.

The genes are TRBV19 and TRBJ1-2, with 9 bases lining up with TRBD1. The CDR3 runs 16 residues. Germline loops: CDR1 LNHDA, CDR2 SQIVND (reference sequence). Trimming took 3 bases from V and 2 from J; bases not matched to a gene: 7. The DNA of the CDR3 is TGTGCCAGTAGTATCACAGGGACAGGGCAGAACTATGGCTACACCTTC. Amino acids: CASSITGTGQNYGYTF.

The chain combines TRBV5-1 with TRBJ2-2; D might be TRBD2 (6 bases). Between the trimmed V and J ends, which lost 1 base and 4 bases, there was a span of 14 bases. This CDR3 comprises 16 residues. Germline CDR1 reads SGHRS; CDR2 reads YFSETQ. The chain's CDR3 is CASSLTGELSTGELFF. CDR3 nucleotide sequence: TGCGCCAGCAGCTTGACGGGGGAACTCAGCACCGGGGAGCTGTTTTTT.

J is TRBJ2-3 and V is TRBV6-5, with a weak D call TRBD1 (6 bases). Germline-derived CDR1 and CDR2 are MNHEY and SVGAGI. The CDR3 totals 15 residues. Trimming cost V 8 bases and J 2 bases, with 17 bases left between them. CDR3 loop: CASGATGRSTDTQYF. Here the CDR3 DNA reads TGTGCCAGCGGGGCGACAGGCCGATCCACAGATACGCAGTATTTT.

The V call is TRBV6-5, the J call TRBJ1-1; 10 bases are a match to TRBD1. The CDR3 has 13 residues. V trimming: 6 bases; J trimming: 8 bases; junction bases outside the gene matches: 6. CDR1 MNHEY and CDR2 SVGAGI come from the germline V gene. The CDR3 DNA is TGTGCCAGCAGGGGGGACAGGGGACGGGAAGCTTTCTTT. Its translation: CASRGDRGREAFF.

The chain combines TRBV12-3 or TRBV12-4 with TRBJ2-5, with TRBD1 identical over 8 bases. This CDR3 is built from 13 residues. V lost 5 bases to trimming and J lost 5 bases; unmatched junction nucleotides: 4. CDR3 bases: TGTGCCAGCAGTAGGACAGGGAGTGAGACCCAGTACTTC. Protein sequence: CASSRTGSETQYF.

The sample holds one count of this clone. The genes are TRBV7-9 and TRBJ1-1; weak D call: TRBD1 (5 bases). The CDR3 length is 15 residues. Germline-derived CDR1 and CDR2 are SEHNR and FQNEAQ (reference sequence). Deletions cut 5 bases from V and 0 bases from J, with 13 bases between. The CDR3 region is CASSNGHLMNTEAFF. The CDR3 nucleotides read TGTGCCAGCAGCAACGGACACCTTATGAACACTGAAGCTTTCTTT.

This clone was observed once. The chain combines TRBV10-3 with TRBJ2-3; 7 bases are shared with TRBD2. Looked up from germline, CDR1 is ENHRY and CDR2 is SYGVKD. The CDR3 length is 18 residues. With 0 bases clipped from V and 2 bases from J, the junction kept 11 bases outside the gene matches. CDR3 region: CAISESPRGGGNTDTQYF. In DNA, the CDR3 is TGTGCCATCAGTGAGTCGCCTCGGGGCGGGGGAAACACAGATACGCAGTATTTT.

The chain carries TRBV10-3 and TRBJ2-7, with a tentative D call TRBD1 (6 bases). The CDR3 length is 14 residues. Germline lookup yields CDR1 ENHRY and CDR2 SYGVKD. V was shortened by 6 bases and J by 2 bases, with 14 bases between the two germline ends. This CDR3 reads CAIREKQGPYEQYF. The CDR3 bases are TGTGCCATCAGGGAGAAACAGGGCCCCTACGAGCAGTACTTC.

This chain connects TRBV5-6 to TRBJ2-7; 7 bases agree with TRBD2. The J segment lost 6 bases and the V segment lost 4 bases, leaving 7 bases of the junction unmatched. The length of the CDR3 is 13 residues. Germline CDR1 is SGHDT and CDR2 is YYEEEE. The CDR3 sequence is CASSSPAGIEQYF. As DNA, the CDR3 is TGTGCCAGCAGCAGCCCAGCGGGGATCGAGCAGTACTTC.

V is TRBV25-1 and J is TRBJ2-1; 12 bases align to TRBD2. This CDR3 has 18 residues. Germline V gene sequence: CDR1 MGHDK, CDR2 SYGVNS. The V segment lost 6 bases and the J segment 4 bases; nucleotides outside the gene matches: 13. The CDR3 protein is CASSGPRELAGGYNEQFF. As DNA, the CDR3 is TGTGCCAGCAGCGGACCCAGAGAACTAGCGGGGGGATACAATGAGCAGTTCTTC.

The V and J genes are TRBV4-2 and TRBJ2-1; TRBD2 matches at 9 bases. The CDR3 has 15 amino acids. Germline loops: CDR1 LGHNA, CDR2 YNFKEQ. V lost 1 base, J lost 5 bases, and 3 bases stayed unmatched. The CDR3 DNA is TGTGCCAGCAGCCAAGCAGCGGGAGGCCACAATGAGCAGTTCTTC. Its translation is CASSQAAGGHNEQFF.

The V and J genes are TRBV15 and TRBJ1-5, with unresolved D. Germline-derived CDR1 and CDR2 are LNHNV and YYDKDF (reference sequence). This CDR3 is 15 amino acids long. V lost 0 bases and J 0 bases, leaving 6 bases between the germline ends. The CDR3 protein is CATSRDQNSNQPQHF. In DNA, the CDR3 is TGTGCCACCAGCAGAGACCAGAATAGCAATCAGCCCCAGCATTTT.

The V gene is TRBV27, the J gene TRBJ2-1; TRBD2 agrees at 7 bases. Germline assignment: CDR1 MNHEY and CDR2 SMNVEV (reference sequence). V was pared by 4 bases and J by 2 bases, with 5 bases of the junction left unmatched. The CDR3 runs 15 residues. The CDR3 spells CASSSLAETYNEQFF. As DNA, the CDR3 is TGTGCCAGCAGTTCCCTAGCGGAGACCTACAATGAGCAGTTCTTC.

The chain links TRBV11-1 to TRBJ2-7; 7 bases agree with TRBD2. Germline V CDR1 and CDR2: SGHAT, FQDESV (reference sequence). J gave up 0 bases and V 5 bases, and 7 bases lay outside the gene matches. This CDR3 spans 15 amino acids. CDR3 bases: TGTGCCAGCAGCACCCAGCGGGAAAGCTCCTACGAGCAGTACTTC. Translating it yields CASSTQRESSYEQYF.

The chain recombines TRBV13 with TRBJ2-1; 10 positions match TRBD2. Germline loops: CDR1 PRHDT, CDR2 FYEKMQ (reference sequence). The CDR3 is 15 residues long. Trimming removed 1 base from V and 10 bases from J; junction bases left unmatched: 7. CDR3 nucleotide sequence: TGTGCCAGCAGCTTAGCCGGTAGCGGGAGGATCGAGCAGTTCTTC. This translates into CASSLAGSGRIEQFF.